This T cell receptor (beta chain) was sequenced during a study of CD8+CD57+ T cells in acquired aplastic anemia. For the study at large: About 9.8 million reads, on average, were obtained for CD4+ cells from healthy donors.

From germline, CDR1 is SGHTA and CDR2 FQGNSA. There are 16 residues in the CDR3. V was pared by 5 bases and J by 0 bases, with 16 bases between. As regards this clonotype: Its antigen is still unknown.

The use of genomic DNA as template underpinned the TCR beta VDJ and CDR3 profiling. MiXCR was run by TCRdb on the reads, yielding one entry per CDR3 protein. Among hundreds of thousands of distinct CDR3 sequences listed, roughly 68% were seen once. Broader study findings: A significant difference in CD8+ Simpson's diversity between patients and controls was not found.

The gene calls are TRBV7-2 and TRBJ2-5; D not certain. The specimen sequenced was sorted CD4+, CD8+, or CD8+CD57+ T cells (not recorded which) from PBMCs. This receptor was taken from a human donor in good health, serving as a control. The CDR3 spells CASSPGLHTHQETQYF. As DNA, the CDR3 is TGTGCCAGCAGCCCCGGGCTACACACGCACCAAGAGACCCAGTACTTC.